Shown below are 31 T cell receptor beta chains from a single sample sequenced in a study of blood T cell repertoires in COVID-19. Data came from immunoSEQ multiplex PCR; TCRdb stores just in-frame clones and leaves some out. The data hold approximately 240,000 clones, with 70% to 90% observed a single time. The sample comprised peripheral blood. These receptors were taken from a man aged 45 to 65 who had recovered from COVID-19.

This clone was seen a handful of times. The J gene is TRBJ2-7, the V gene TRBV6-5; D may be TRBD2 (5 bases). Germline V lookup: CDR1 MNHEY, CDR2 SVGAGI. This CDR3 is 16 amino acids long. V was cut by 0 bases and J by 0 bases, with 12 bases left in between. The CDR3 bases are TGTGCCAGCAGTTACTCGGAAGCCGGGGTCTCCTACGAGCAGTACTTC. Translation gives CASSYSEAGVSYEQYF.

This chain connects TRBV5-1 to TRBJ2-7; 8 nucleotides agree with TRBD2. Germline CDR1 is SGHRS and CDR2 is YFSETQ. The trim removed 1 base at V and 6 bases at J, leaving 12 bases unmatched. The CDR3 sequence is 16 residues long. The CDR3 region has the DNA TGCGCCAGCAGCTTGTCCGTCGGGACTAGTATTAGCGAGCAGTACTTC. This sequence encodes CASSLSVGTSISEQYF.

In DNA, the CDR3 is TGTGCCAGCGGTGGAGGGGGAAACACCATATATTTT. This gives the protein CASGGGGNTIYF. The chain couples TRBV2 to TRBJ1-3; D not resolved. Germline V CDR1 and CDR2: SNHLY, FYNNEI. This CDR3 comprises 12 residues. V lost 8 bases, J lost 4 bases, and 9 bases lay in between.

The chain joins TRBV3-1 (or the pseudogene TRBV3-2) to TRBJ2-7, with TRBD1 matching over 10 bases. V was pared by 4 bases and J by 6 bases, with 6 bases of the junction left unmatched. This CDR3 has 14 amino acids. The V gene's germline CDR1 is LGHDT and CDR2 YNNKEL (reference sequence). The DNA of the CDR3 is TGTGCCAGCAGCCCGCGGACAGGGGGAGGCGAGCAGTACTTC. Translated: CASSPRTGGGEQYF.

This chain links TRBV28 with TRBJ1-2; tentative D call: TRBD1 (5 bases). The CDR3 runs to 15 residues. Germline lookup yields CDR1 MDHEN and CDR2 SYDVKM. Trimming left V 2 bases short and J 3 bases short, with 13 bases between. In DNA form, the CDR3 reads TGTGCCAGCAGTTTACCAGGGAATCAGTACTATGGCTACACCTTC. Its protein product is CASSLPGNQYYGYTF.

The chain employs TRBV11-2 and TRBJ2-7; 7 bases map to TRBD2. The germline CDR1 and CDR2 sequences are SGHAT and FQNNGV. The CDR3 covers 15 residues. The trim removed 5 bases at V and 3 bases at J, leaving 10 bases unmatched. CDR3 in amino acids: CASSRGSAGSYEQYF. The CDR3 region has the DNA TGTGCCAGCAGCCGCGGGTCAGCGGGAAGCTACGAGCAGTACTTC.

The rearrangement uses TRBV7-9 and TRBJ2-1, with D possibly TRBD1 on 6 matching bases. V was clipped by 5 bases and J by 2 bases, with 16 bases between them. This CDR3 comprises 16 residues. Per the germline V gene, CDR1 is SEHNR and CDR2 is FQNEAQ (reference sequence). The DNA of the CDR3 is TGTGCCAGCAGCCCATACCGGGACACCACCTACAATGAGCAGTTCTTC. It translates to CASSPYRDTTYNEQFF.

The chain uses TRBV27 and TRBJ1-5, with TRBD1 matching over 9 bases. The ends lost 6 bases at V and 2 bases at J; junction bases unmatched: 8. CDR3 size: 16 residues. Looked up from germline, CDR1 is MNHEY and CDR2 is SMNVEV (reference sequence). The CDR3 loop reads CASRPGTGNRNQPQHF. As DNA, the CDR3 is TGTGCCAGCAGACCCGGGACAGGGAATCGCAATCAGCCCCAGCATTTT.

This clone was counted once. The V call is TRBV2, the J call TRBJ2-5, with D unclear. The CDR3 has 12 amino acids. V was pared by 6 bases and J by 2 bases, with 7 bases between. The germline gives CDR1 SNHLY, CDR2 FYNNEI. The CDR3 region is CASSYSQETQYF. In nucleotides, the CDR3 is TGTGCCAGCAGCTACAGTCAAGAGACCCAGTACTTC. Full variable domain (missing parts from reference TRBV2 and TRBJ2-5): EPEVTQTPSHQVTQMGQEVILRCVPISNHLYFYWYRQILGQKVEFLVSFYNNEISEKSEIFDDQFSVERPDGSNFTLKIRSTKLEDSAMYFCASSYSQETQYFGPGTRLLVL.

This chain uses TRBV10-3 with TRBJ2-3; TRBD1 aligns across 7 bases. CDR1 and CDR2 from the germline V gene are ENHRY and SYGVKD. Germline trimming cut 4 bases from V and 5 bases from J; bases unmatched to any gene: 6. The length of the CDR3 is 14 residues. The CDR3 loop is CAISGKGAGDTQYF. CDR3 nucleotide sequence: TGTGCCATCAGTGGGAAGGGGGCTGGAGATACGCAGTATTTT.

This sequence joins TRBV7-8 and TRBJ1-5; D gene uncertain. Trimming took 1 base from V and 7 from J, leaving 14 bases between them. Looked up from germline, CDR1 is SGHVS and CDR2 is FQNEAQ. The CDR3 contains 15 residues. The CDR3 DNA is TGTGCCAGCAGCTTAGTACGGGGTGCCAGCCAGCCCCAGCATTTT. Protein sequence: CASSLVRGASQPQHF.

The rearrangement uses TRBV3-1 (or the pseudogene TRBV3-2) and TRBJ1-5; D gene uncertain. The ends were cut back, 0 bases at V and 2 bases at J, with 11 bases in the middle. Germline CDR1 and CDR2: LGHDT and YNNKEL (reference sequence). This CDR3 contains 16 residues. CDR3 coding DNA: TGTGCCAGCAGCCAAGATCCGACCCGGGGCAATCAGCCCCAGCATTTT. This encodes CASSQDPTRGNQPQHF.

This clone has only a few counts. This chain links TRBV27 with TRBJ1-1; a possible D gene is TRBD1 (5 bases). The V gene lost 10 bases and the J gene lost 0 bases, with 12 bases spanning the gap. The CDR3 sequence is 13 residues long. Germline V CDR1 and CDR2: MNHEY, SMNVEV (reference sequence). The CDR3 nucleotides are TGTGCCACTAGGTGGGGCATGAACACTGAAGCTTTCTTT. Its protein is CATRWGMNTEAFF.

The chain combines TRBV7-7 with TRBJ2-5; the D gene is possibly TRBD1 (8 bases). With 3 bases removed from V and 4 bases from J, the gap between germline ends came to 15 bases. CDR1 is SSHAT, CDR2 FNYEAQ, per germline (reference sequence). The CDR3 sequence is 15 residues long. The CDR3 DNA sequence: TGTGCCAGCAGCTTTAGAACAGGGGGGGGAGAGACCCAGTACTTC. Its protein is CASSFRTGGGETQYF.

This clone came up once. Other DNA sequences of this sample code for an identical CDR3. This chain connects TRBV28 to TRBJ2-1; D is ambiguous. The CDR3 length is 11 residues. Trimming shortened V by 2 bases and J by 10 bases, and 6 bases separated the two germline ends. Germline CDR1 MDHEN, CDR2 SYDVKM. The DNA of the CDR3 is TGTGCCAGCAGTTTACGGCGGGAGCAGTTCTTC. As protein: CASSLRREQFF.

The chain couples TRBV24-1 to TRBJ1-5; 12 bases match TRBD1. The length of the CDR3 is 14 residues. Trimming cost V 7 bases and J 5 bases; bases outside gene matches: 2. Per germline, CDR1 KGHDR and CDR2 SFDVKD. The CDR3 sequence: CATRGQGADQPQHF. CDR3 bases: TGTGCCACCAGGGGACAGGGGGCCGATCAGCCCCAGCATTTT.

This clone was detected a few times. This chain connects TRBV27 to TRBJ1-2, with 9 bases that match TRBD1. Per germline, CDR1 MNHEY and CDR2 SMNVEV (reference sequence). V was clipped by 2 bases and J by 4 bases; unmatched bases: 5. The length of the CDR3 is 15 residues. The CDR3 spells CASSLTGTGIYGYTF. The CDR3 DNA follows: TGTGCCAGCAGTTTAACCGGGACAGGGATCTATGGCTACACCTTC.

CDR3 DNA: TGTGCCAGCAGCCGCGACAGGGGGCGTAGGGGAGCCTACGAGCAGTACTTC. The encoded protein is CASSRDRGRRGAYEQYF. The V call is TRBV2, the J call TRBJ2-7; 10 nucleotides align to TRBD1. With V trimmed by 6 bases and J by 2 bases, 13 bases remained unmatched. In germline, CDR1 is SNHLY, CDR2 FYNNEI. CDR3 length: 17 amino acids.

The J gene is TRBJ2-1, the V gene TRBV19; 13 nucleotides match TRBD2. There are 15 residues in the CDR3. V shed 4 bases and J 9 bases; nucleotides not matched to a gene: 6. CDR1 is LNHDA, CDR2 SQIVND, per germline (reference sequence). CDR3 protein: CASSRGTSGKGEQFF. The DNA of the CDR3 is TGTGCCAGTAGTAGAGGGACTAGCGGGAAGGGTGAGCAGTTCTTC. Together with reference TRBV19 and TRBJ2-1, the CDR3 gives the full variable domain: DGGITQSPKYLFRKEGQNVTLSCEQNLNHDAMYWYRQDPGQGLRLIYYSQIVNDFQKGDIAEGYSVSREKKESFPLTVTSAQKNPTAFYLCASSRGTSGKGEQFFGPGTRLTVL.

In DNA, the CDR3 is TGTGCCAGCAGACCAACAGGGGGAACTGAAGCTTTCTTT. Translation: CASRPTGGTEAFF. V gene TRBV28 combines with J gene TRBJ1-1, with 8 bases aligning to TRBD1. Losses at the gene ends were 6 bases for V and 5 bases for J; bases not matched to a gene: 5. The CDR3 is made up of 13 amino acids. In germline, CDR1 is MDHEN, CDR2 SYDVKM.

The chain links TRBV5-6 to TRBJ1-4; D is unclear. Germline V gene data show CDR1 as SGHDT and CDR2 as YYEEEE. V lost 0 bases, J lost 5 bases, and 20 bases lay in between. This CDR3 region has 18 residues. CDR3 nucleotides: TGTGCCAGCAGCTTGGCGATAACGGCGATTGCGGGAAATGAAAAACTGTTTTTT. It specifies CASSLAITAIAGNEKLFF.

The CDR3 region has the DNA TGTGCCAGCAGTTCCGCAGCCGGGACAGCTCATACGCAGTATTTT. This gives the protein CASSSAAGTAHTQYF. The rearrangement joins TRBV28 to TRBJ2-3; 7 bases agree with TRBD1. The trim removed 4 bases at V and 7 bases at J, leaving 11 bases unmatched. The CDR3 loop spans 15 amino acids. Germline CDR1 is MDHEN and CDR2 is SYDVKM.

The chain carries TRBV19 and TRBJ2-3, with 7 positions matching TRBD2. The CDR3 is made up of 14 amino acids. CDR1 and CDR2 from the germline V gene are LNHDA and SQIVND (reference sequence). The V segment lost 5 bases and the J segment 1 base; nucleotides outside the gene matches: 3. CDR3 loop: CASSQGLGTDTQYF. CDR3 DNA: TGTGCCAGTAGTCAAGGACTAGGCACAGATACGCAGTATTTT.

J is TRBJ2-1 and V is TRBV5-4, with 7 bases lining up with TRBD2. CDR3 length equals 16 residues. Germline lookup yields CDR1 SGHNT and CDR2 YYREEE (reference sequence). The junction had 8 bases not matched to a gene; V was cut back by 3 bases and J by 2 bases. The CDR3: CASSWGGGGTYNEQFF. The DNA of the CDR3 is TGTGCCAGCAGCTGGGGAGGCGGGGGAACCTACAATGAGCAGTTCTTC.

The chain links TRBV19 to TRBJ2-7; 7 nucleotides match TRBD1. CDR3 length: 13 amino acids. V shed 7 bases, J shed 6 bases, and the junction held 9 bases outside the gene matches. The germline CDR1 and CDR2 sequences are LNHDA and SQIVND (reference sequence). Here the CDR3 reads CASTSTGSGEQYF. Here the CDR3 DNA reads TGTGCCAGTACCTCGACAGGGTCCGGCGAGCAGTACTTC.

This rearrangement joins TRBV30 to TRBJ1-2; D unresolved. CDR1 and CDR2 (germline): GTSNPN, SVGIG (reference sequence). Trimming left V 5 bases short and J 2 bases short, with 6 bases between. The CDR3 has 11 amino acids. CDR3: CAWGRNYGYTF. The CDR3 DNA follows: TGTGCCTGGGGGAGAAACTATGGCTACACCTTC. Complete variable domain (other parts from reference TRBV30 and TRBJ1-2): SQTIHQWPATLVQPVGSPLSLECTVEGTSNPNLYWYRQAAGRGLQLLFYSVGIGQISSEVPQNLSASRPQDRQFILSSKKLLLSDSGFYLCAWGRNYGYTFGSGTRLTVV.

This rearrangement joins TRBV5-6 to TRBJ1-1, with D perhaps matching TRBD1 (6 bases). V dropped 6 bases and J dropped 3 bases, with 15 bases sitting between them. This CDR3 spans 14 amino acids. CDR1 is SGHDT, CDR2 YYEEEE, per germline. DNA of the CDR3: TGTGCCAGCACCTTAGAGGGACACTACACTGAAGCTTTCTTT. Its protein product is CASTLEGHYTEAFF.

CDR3 in DNA: TGTGCCAGCAGACCCCCCGGGACAGGGGGTCCGAAGACTGAAGCTTTCTTT. Protein: CASRPPGTGGPKTEAFF. The chain recombines TRBV28 with TRBJ1-1, with 11 bases identical to TRBD1. This CDR3 comprises 17 residues. V was pared by 6 bases and J by 5 bases, with 14 bases of the junction left unmatched. Germline-derived CDR1 and CDR2 are MDHEN and SYDVKM.

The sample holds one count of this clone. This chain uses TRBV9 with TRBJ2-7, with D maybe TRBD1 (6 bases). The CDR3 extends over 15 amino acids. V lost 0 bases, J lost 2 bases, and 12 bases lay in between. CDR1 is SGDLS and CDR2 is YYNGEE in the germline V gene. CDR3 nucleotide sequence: TGTGCCAGCAGCGTAGATCTGGGGGCGCCCTACGAGCAGTACTTC. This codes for CASSVDLGAPYEQYF.

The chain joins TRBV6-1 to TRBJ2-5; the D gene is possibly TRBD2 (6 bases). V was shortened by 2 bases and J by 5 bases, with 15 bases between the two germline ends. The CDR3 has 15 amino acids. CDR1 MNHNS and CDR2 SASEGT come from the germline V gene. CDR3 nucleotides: TGTGCCAGCAGTGAAAGGAGGGTGACTACTGAGACCCAGTACTTC. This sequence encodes CASSERRVTTETQYF.

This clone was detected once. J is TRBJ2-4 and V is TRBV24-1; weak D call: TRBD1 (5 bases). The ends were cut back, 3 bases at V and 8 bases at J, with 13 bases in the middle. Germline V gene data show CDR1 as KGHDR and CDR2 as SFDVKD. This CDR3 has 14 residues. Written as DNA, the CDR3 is TGTGCCACCAGTGATGGGGCCCCATGGGACATTCAGTACTTC. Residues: CATSDGAPWDIQYF.